This T cell receptor beta chain was retrieved from a study of T cells after yellow fever vaccination. This clonotype was counted at least ten times. Its antigen is unknown. Study-level points and caveats: Abundant clonotypes (contaminants from the bulk population) could be present in FACS-sorted repertoires. Reappearance after the booster was observed for most primary-vaccination clones (96% CD4, just over 85% CD8).

It was through 5'RACE template switching that TCR cDNA was made, with a universal primer site and UMIs added. Each CDR3 protein is one row after TCRdb ran MiXCR on the 5' RACE reads. Altogether over 300,000 distinct CDR3 sequences are present, around 3.9% being singletons, with the ten largest covering about 25%. V gave up 7 bases and J gave up 5 bases; unmatched junction bases: 6. The V gene's germline CDR1 is SQVTM and CDR2 ANQGSEA. The CDR3 extends over 12 amino acids. The chain has TRBV29-1 and TRBJ1-1; 8 nucleotides match TRBD1. The sample here was PBMCs, taken on the day of the yellow fever booster vaccination. The receptor's source is a young man who received the YFV17D yellow fever vaccine. CDR3 nucleotide sequence: TGCAGCGCGGACAGGGTGGGAACTGAAGCTTTCTTT. This translates into CSADRVGTEAFF.